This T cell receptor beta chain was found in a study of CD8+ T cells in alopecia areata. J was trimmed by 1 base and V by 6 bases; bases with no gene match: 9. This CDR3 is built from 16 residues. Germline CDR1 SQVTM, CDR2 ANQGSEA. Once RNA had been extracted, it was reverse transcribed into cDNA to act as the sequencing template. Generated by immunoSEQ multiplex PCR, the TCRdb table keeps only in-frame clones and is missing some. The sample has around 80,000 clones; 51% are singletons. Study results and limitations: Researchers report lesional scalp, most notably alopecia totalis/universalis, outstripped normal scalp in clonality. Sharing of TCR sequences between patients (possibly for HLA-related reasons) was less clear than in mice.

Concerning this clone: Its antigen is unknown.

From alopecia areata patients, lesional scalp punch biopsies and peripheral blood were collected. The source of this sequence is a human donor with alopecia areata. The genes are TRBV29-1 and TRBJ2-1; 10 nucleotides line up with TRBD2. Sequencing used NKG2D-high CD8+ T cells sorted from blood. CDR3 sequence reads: CSVIGLADRSYNEQFF. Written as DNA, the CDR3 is TGCAGCGTCATCGGACTAGCGGACCGATCCTACAATGAGCAGTTCTTC.